These T cell receptor beta chains were read from a single sample in a study of metastatic and nonmetastatic thyroid tumors. TCRdb re-called clones via MiXCR from the PCR reads. The table lists over 55,000 clones, just under 30% of them singletons. The sequenced sample was blood. These receptors all stem from a female donor with papillary thyroid cancer or a benign thyroid nodule (not recorded which). Some clones in this sample may be carry-over from other donors' samples. The CDR3 runs from the conserved cysteine through the conserved F or W. Expanded clones are given a class, and other clones once, few, many or no size at all.

J,V,size,CDR3
TRBJ2-3,TRBV24-1,medium-sized,CATSDLLGESTDTQYF
TRBJ2-2,TRBV30,-,CAWSVRVAAGELFF
TRBJ1-2,TRBV28,-,CASSRTRVLNGYTF
TRBJ2-3,TRBV9,-,CASSVGRTADTQYF
TRBJ2-2,TRBV27,many,CASSFKGALRSIYTGELFF
TRBJ2-1,TRBV24-1,few,CATSDSGRAPEQFF
TRBJ2-1,TRBV9,-,CASSPLPGGNEQFF
TRBJ1-2,TRBV19,-,CASSTEADRGKGYTF
TRBJ1-6,TRBV2,-,CASSFRGSRTNSPLHF
TRBJ1-2,TRBV19,few,CASTPSTNYGYTF
TRBJ2-2,TRBV4-3,many,CASSPTSGSPPGELFF
TRBJ2-7,TRBV6-2/TRBV6-3,-,CASNSGSSYEQYF
TRBJ2-2,TRBV6-5,-,CASSFKGPGRWVGELFF
TRBJ1-1,TRBV28,few,CASSLLRGGTEAFF
TRBJ1-5,TRBV7-9,-,CASSAGLDSNQPQHF
TRBJ2-2,TRBV2,-,CASSSDRMNTGELFF
TRBJ2-5,TRBV20-1,-,CSARSLRPGKETQYF
TRBJ2-2,TRBV20-1,few,CSARPDGNTGELFF
TRBJ2-3,TRBV5-1,-,CASSRRGQTDTQYF
TRBJ1-4,TRBV18,-,CASARWGGDTEKLFF
TRBJ2-2,TRBV12-3/TRBV12-4,-,CASTKGPAGANTGELFF
TRBJ1-2,TRBV5-1,-,CASSLTSNYGYTF
TRBJ2-7,TRBV20-1,-,CSARDGRQGLTYEQYF
TRBJ2-3,TRBV11-1,-,CASSLNGGLAGETDTQYF
TRBJ1-1,TRBV28,few,CASSLSFEAFF
TRBJ1-2,TRBV6-2/TRBV6-3,few,CASRPPGYYGYTF
TRBJ2-7,TRBV2,-,CASSGGRHNSYEQYF
TRBJ2-1,TRBV20-1,many,CSARDQLAGYNEQFF
TRBJ2-7,TRBV20-1,-,CSAGTWTSGSYEQYF
TRBJ1-6,TRBV20-1,-,CSAPPGGGYNSPLHF
TRBJ2-7,TRBV10-1,few,CASSLDLGYEQYF
TRBJ1-2,TRBV30,few,CAWSRIEGTYGYTF
TRBJ2-2,TRBV20-1,-,CSAKDRGNTGELFF
TRBJ2-5,TRBV2,-,CASNQETQYF
TRBJ2-1,TRBV24-1,few,CATSDPGPTSSYNEQFF
TRBJ1-1,TRBV4-1,-,CASSQERDRRSLF
TRBJ1-5,TRBV19,few,CASSITYQPQHF
TRBJ1-1,TRBV28,medium-sized,CASSPQGANTEAFF
TRBJ2-7,TRBV28,many,CASSFGTEGYEQYF
TRBJ1-1,TRBV18,many,CASSYRGNTEAFF
TRBJ1-2,TRBV6-2/TRBV6-3,-,CASSYPTGGSGYTF
TRBJ2-3,TRBV2,few,CASSHTDTQYF
TRBJ2-1,TRBV11-2,many,CASSFSRGIDEQFF
TRBJ1-3,TRBV4-3,many,CASSQGRYSSGNTIYF
TRBJ2-1,TRBV6-6,many,CASSYRDYNEQFF
TRBJ2-2,TRBV9,once,CASSVFRVPNTGELFF
TRBJ2-5,TRBV7-9,-,CASSSDYSETQYF
TRBJ1-4,TRBV18,-,CASSPRTPNEKLFF
TRBJ2-1,TRBV6-1,many,CASSEDPDSYNEQFF
TRBJ1-2,TRBV7-8,-,CASSTERTYGYTF